This T cell receptor beta chain was captured by sequencing in a study of neurological immune-mediated disorders. The authors made cDNA by 5'RACE with 10-nucleotide random UMIs. One entry per CDR3 protein results from TCRdb running MiXCR on the 5' RACE reads. The sample shows fewer than 30,000 distinct CDR3 sequences, more than 10% of them seen only once. Germline CDR1 reads WNHNN; CDR2 reads SYGVQD (reference sequence). This CDR3 comprises 12 residues. As for this clonotype: A clone one base away is much larger, so this may be a read error.

Source material: PBMCs. The sequence was obtained from an older woman with HTLV-1-associated myelopathy (HAM/TSP). The chain carries TRBV10-1 and TRBJ2-2, with unresolved D. CDR3 amino acids: CASSGNNGELFF. The CDR3 DNA is TGCGCCAGCAGTGGGAACAACGGGGAGCTGTTTTTT.